At least ten counts were recorded for the clone carrying this TCR beta chain. What it recognizes is unknown. This sample stems from a study of naive and memory T cell subsets. Study-level points and caveats: In naive cells, over 95% of TCR sequences were seen only once.

The beta constant-region primer was an equimolar mix of two oligonucleotides covering TRBC1 and TRBC2. TCRdb fed the UMI-ligation and nested PCR reads into MiXCR, producing one record per CDR3 protein. The table includes around 90,000 distinct CDR3 sequences, about 7% detected once. The germline V gene encodes CDR1 DFQATT and CDR2 SNEGSKA (reference sequence). CDR3 length: 13 residues. The receptor's source is a human donor in good health. Sequences were obtained from central memory CD4+ T cells from blood. The chain couples TRBV20-1 to TRBJ2-6, with D unresolved. CDR3 DNA: TGCAGCGGCAGGAACTCTGGGGCCAACGTCCTGACTTTC. Its protein product is CSGRNSGANVLTF.